This T cell receptor beta chain derives from a study of T and B cells in COVID-19 patients. General study points: Highly clonal in active COVID-19, TRB repertoires exceeded healthy-donor diversity and richness at recovery. The recovered cohort had about 2,300 exclusive TCR clusters, including 25 to 35 low generation probability clusters.

BIOMED2 TRB-A/B primer pools were used in multiplex TRB PCR. TCRdb re-called the multiplex PCR reads through MiXCR, storing one row per CDR3 protein. The sample includes 3,300 or so distinct CDR3 sequences, about 21% seen only once; the top ten take around 20%. A few counts support this clonotype. What it binds is not known. Each TRB amplification used roughly 240-550 ng of genomic DNA from blood. The germline V gene encodes CDR1 SGHRS and CDR2 YFSETQ. The CDR3 is made up of 18 amino acids. J lost 0 bases, V lost 0 bases, and 7 bases had no gene match. The sequenced sample was blood. The origin of this receptor is a human donor with active COVID-19. This sequence joins TRBV5-1 and TRBJ2-3; 10 bases agree with TRBD2. The CDR3 here is CASSLASGRGSSTDTQYF. As DNA, the CDR3 is TGCGCCAGCAGCTTGGCCAGCGGGAGGGGTAGTAGCACAGATACGCAGTATTTT.